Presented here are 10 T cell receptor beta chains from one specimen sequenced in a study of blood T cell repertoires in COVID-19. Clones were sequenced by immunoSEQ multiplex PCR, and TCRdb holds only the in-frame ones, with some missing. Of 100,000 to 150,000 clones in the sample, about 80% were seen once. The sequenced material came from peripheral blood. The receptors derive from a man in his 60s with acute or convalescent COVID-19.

The CDR3 DNA reads as TGTGCCAGCTCACCAAGTAGCGCACAGATCTACGAGCAGTACTTC. Translated, it gives CASSPSSAQIYEQYF. The rearrangement joins TRBV18 to TRBJ2-7; D might be TRBD2 (5 bases). The CDR3 totals 15 residues. V was shortened by 2 bases and J by 3 bases, with 14 bases between the two germline ends. Germline CDR1 KGHSH, CDR2 LQKENI.

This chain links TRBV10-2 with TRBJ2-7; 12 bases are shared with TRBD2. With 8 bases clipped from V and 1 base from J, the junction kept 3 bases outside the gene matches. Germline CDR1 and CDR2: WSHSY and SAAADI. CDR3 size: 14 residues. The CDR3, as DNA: TGCGCCAGCTCTAGCGGGAGGGGATCCTACGAGCAGTACTTC. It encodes CASSSGRGSYEQYF.

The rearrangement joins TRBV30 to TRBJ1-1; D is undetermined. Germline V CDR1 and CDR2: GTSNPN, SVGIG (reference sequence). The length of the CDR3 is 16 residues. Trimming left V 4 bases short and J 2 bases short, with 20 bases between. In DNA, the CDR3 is TGTGCCTGGACGGAGGTTTTAGGGTTCGTCAACACTGAAGCTTTCTTT. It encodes CAWTEVLGFVNTEAFF.

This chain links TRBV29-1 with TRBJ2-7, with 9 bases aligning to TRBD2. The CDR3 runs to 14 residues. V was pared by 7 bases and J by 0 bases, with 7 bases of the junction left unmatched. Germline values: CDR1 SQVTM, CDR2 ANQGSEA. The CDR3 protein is CSGSSGTSSYEQYF. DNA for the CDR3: TGCAGCGGTTCTAGCGGGACGAGCTCCTACGAGCAGTACTTC.

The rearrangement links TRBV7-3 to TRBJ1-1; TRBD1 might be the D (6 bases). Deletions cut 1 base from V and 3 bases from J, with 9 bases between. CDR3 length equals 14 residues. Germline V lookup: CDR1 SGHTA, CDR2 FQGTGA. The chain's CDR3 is CASSLRGGDTEAFF. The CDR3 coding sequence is TGTGCCAGCAGCTTAAGAGGGGGGGACACTGAAGCTTTCTTT. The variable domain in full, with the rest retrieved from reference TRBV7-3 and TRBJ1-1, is GAGVSQTPSNKVTEKGKYVELRCDPISGHTALYWYRQSLGQGPEFLIYFQGTGAADDSGLPNDRFFAVRPEGSVSTLKIQRTERGDSAVYLCASSLRGGDTEAFFGQGTRLTVV.

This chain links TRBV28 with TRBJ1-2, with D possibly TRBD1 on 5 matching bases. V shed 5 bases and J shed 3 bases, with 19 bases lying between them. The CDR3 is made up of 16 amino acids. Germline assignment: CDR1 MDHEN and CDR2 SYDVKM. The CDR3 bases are TGTGCCAGCAGTCCCCCTGGGGGGGGGATTTACTATGGCTACACCTTC. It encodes CASSPPGGGIYYGYTF.

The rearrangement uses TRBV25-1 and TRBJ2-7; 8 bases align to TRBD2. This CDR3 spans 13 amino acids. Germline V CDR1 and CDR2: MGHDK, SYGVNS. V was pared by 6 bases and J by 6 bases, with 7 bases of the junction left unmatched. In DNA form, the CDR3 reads TGTGCCAGCAGGACTTCGGGAGGGACCGAGCAGTACTTC. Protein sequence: CASRTSGGTEQYF.

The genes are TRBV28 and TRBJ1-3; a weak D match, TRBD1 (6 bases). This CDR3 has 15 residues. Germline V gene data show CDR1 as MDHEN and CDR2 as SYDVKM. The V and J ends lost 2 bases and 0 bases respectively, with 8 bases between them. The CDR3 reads CASSLGTPSGNTIYF. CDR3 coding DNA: TGTGCCAGCAGTTTAGGGACACCCTCTGGAAACACCATATATTTT.

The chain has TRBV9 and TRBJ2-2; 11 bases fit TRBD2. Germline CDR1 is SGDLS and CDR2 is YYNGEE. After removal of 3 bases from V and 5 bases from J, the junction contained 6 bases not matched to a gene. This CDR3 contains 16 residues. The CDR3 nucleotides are TGTGCCAGCAGCGGTAGCGGGAGGGCCCGAACCGGGGAGCTGTTTTTT. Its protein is CASSGSGRARTGELFF.

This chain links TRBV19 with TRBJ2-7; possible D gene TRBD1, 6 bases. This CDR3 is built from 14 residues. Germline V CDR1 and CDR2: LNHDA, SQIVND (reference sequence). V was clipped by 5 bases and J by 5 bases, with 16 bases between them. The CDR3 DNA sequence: TGTGCCAGTAGTCCCCACAGGGATAGAAACGAGCAGTACTTC. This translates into CASSPHRDRNEQYF.